This T cell receptor (beta chain) came from a study of blood T cell repertoires in COVID-19. A few counts support this clone. Sequencing used immunoSEQ multiplex PCR; TCRdb keeps in-frame clones, though not all of them. The sample consists of a few hundred thousand clones, about 86% of them appearing once. Trimming removed 4 bases from V and 7 bases from J, with 13 bases in between. The CDR3 consists of 14 residues. Germline-derived CDR1 and CDR2 are SGHDN and FVKESK. Sequencing was done on a sample of peripheral blood. This chain connects TRBV14 to TRBJ2-2; D is possibly TRBD2 (6 bases). This receptor was obtained from a man aged 55-75 years with acute or convalescent COVID-19. The CDR3 loop reads CASSRGGSGGELFF. As DNA, the CDR3 is TGTGCCAGCAGCCGAGGAGGGTCGGGCGGGGAGCTGTTTTTT.